Following are 11 T cell receptor beta chains from one sample sequenced in a study of CD8+ T cells in alopecia areata. Treatment of the sample: oral pan-JAK inhibitor, 5-10 mg twice daily. cDNA prepared by RNA extraction and subsequent reverse transcription served as the template for sequencing. Data came from immunoSEQ multiplex PCR; TCRdb stores just in-frame clones and leaves some out. The table shows approximately 170,000 clones, with about 60% occurring only once. Sequences were derived from CD4+ T cells sorted from blood, sampled at week 4, from a patient treated with tofacitinib. The source is a human donor with alopecia areata.

As DNA, the CDR3 is TGTGCCTGGGGACCGAATTCACCCCTCCACTTT. It encodes CAWGPNSPLHF. This chain links TRBV30 with TRBJ1-6; the D is unclear. CDR1 is GTSNPN and CDR2 is SVGIG in the germline V gene (reference sequence). The V end lost 5 bases, the J end lost 7 bases, and 6 bases lay between the germline ends. This CDR3 contains 11 residues.

This clone was observed a handful of times. An end of the junction differs from the germline gene, which may be a read error. This chain uses TRBV5-1 with TRBJ2-5; maybe TRBD2 (6 bases). The CDR3 sequence is 14 residues long. CDR1 is SGHRS, CDR2 YFSETQ, per germline. CDR3 in DNA: TGTGCCAGCAGCTTGCAGACTAGGCGAGAGACCCAGTACTTC. This sequence encodes CASSLQTRRETQYF.

The gene calls are TRBV30 and TRBJ2-3, with 9 bases aligning to TRBD2. The V and J ends lost 7 bases and 6 bases, in that order; junction bases with no gene match: 11. The CDR3 extends over 14 amino acids. Germline V gene lookup returns CDR1 GTSNPN and CDR2 SVGIG (reference sequence). The CDR3 nucleotides are TGTGCCTTCCGTAGCGGGAGAGTGGGGGATACGCAGTATTTT. Translated, it gives CAFRSGRVGDTQYF.

The chain's CDR3 is CASSAGRNTEAFF. CDR3 DNA sequence: TGTGCCAGCAGTGCCGGGAGAAACACTGAAGCTTTCTTT. This chain uses TRBV27 with TRBJ1-1; D unclear. CDR1 and CDR2 (germline): MNHEY, SMNVEV (reference sequence). The length of the CDR3 is 13 residues. V was trimmed by 5 bases and J by 2 bases, leaving 9 bases between them.

V is TRBV7-3 and J is TRBJ2-6; D is undetermined. This CDR3 has 15 amino acids. V dropped 2 bases and J dropped 4 bases, with 9 bases sitting between them. The germline V gene has CDR1 SGHTA and CDR2 FQGTGA. The CDR3 here is CASSLGLSGANVLTF. CDR3 nucleotides: TGTGCCAGCAGCTTAGGGCTGTCCGGGGCCAACGTCCTGACTTTC.

This rearrangement joins TRBV7-8 to TRBJ2-3; 9 positions match TRBD2. V trimming: 4 bases; J trimming: 0 bases; junction bases outside the gene matches: 5. This CDR3 is 16 amino acids long. Germline CDR1 is SGHVS and CDR2 is FQNEAQ. In DNA, the CDR3 is TGTGCCAGCAGCTCGTTAGCGGGAGTCAGCACAGATACGCAGTATTTT. Its translation: CASSSLAGVSTDTQYF.

The chain joins TRBV29-1 to TRBJ2-1; 11 positions agree with TRBD2. This CDR3 is 14 amino acids long. Looked up from germline, CDR1 is SQVTM and CDR2 is ANQGSEA. Trimming removed 8 bases from V and 7 bases from J; junction bases left unmatched: 10. The CDR3 protein is CSHHLAGGGNEQFF. The CDR3 nucleotides are TGCAGCCACCACTTAGCGGGAGGGGGGAATGAGCAGTTCTTC.

Points on this clone: The same CDR3 can be traced to other DNA sequences in this sample. J is TRBJ2-2 and V is TRBV7-2, with no clear D. This CDR3 region has 13 residues. CDR1 is SGHTA and CDR2 is FQGNSA in the germline V gene. Trimming removed 1 base from V and 7 bases from J, with 7 bases in between. The CDR3 region has the DNA TGTGCCAGCAGCTTAGATCCGGGCGGGGAGCTGTTTTTT. Translated, it gives CASSLDPGGELFF.

V usage is TRBV5-6 and J usage is TRBJ2-1; D is ambiguous. V was shortened by 1 base and J by 8 bases, with 4 bases between the two germline ends. In germline, CDR1 is SGHDT, CDR2 YYEEEE. CDR3 length: 11 amino acids. The CDR3 DNA sequence: TGTGCCAGCAGCTTGAGGGATGAGCAGTTCTTC. This codes for CASSLRDEQFF.

The rearrangement links TRBV11-2 to TRBJ2-1; D gene unclear. This CDR3 is built from 13 residues. V was trimmed by 4 bases and J by 7 bases, leaving 11 bases between them. In germline, CDR1 is SGHAT, CDR2 FQNNGV. The CDR3 is CASSSAQRNEQFF. CDR3 bases: TGTGCCAGCAGCTCCGCTCAGAGGAATGAGCAGTTCTTC.

The chain combines TRBV13 with TRBJ1-4; D may be TRBD1 (5 bases). The CDR3 length is 15 residues. Deletions cut 6 bases from V and 5 bases from J, with 16 bases between. Germline CDR1 is PRHDT and CDR2 is FYEKMQ (reference sequence). For the CDR3, the DNA is TGTGCCAGCAGTTTCAGGGTGCAGAGAAATGAAAAACTGTTTTTT. It yields the protein CASSFRVQRNEKLFF. The full variable domain, its missing parts supplied by reference TRBV13 and TRBJ1-4, is AAGVIQSPRHLIKEKRETATLKCYPIPRHDTVYWYQQGPGQDPQFLISFYEKMQSDKGSIPDRFSAQQFSDYHSELNMSSLELGDSALYFCASSFRVQRNEKLFFGSGTQLSVL.